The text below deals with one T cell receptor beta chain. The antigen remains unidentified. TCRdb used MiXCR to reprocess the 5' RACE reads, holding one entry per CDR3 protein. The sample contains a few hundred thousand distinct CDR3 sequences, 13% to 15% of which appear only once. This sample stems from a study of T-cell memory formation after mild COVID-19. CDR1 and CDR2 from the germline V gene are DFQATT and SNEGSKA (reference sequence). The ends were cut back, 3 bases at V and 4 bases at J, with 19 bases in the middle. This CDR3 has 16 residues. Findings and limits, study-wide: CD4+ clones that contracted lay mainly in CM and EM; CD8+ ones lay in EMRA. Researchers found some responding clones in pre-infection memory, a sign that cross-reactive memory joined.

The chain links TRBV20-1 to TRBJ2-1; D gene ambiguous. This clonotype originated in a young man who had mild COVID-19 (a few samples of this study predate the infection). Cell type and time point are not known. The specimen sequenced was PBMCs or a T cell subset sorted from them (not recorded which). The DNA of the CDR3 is TGCAGTGCTAGTCTGCCGAGAAGCGAACGTTACAATGAGCAGTTCTTC. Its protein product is CSASLPRSERYNEQFF.